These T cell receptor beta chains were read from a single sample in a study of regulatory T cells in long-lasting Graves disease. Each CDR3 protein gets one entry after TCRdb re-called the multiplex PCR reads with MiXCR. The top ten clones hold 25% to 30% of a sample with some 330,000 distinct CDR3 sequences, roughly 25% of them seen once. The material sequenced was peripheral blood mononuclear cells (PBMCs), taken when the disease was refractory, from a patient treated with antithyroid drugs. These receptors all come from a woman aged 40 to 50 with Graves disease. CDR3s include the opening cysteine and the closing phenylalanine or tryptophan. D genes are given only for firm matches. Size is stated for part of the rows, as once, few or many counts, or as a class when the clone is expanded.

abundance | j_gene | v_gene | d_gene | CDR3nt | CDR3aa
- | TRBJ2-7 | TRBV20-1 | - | TGCAGAGCGGACAGAATCGGCTCCTACGAGCAGTACTTC | CRADRIGSYEQYF
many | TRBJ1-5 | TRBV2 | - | TGTGCCAGCTCTGGGACATACAGCAATCAGCCCCAGCATTTT | CASSGTYSNQPQHF
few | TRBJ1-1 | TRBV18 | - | TGTGCCAGCTCACCGCCAAATACGAACACTGAAGCTTTCTTT | CASSPPNTNTEAFF
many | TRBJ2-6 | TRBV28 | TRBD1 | TGTGCCAGCAGCCACAGGGGTGCTGGGGCCAACGTCCTGACTTTC | CASSHRGAGANVLTF
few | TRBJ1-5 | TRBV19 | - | TGTGCCAGTAGTACCAACCCAGGGGATCAGCCCCAGCATTTT | CASSTNPGDQPQHF
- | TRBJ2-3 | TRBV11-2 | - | TGTGCCAGCATGTTTTCCCAGCCGGGGGATACGCAGTATTTT | CASMFSQPGDTQYF
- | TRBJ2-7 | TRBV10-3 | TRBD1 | TGTGCCATCAGTGACAGGGGGACCGACTTACTCTCCTACGAGCAGTACTTC | CAISDRGTDLLSYEQYF
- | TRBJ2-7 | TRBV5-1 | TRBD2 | TGCGCCAGCAGCCAACTAGCGGGAGAAACCGAGCAGTACTTC | CASSQLAGETEQYF
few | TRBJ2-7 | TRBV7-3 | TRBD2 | TGTGCCAGCAGCTTAACACCTAGCGGGAACTACGAGCAGTACTTC | CASSLTPSGNYEQYF
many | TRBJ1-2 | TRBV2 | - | TGTGCCAGCAGTGAATTCGCAGACCCCTACTATGGCTACACCTTC | CASSEFADPYYGYTF
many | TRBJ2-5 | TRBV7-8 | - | TGTGCCAGCATGAGGAACTTCCAAGAGACCCAGTACTTC | CASMRNFQETQYF
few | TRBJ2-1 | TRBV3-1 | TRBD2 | TGTGCCAGCAGCCAAGACCTAGCGGATCTGGGAAATGAGCAGTTCTTC | CASSQDLADLGNEQFF
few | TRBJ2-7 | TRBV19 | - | TGTGCCAGTAGGGCCCGGGACGGACCCTACGAGCAGTACTTC | CASRARDGPYEQYF
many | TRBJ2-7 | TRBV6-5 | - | TGTGCCAGCAGTTACTACCGACAGTCGAGGAGACCTTACGAGCAGTACTTC | CASSYYRQSRRPYEQYF
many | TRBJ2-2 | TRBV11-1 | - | TGTGCCAGCAGAGGGTTTAGGGAGACCGGGGAGCTGTTTTTT | CASRGFRETGELFF
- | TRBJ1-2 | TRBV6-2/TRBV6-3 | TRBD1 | TGTGCCAGCAGTTACCAGGGGGACGGTGGCTACACCTTC | CASSYQGDGGYTF
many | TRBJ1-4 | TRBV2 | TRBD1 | TGTGCCAGCAGTGGAGACAGGGGTATCGGAAAACTGTTTTTT | CASSGDRGIGKLFF
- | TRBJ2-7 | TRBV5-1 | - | TGCGCCAGCAGTTCACCTACCGGGACCGGAGCCTACGAGCAGTACTTC | CASSSPTGTGAYEQYF
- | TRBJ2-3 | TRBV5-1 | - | TGCGCCAGCAGCAAGGGGTCGAGCACAGATACGCAGTATTTT | CASSKGSSTDTQYF
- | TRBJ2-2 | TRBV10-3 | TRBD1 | TGTGCCATCAGTGCGACAGGGGGAGGAACCGGGGAGCTGTTTTTT | CAISATGGGTGELFF
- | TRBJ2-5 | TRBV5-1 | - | TGCGCCAGCAGCTCTACCGGGACAACCCTGAGCCAGTACTTC | CASSSTGTTLSQYF
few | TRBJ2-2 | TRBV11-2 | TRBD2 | TGTGCCAGCAGCTTCCTTCTAGCGGGAGCTACCGGGGAGCTGTTTTTT | CASSFLLAGATGELFF
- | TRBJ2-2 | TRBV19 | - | TGTGCCAGTAGGGGAAGGGGTCGGAGGGAGCTGTTTTTT | CASRGRGRRELFF
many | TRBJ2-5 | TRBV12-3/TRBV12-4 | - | TGTGCCAGCAGTAGGACGATGGAGACCCAGTACTTC | CASSRTMETQYF
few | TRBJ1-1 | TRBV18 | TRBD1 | TGTGCCAGCTCACCCCAAGCAGGACAGGTTGAAGCTTTCTTT | CASSPQAGQVEAFF
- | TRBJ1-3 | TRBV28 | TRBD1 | TGTGCCAGCAGTTTACGTTCTTTGAAATACAGGGGACTCTCTGGAAACACCATATATTTT | CASSLRSLKYRGLSGNTIYF
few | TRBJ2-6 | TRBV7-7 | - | TGTGCTAGCAGCCAAGGAGAGGCTGGGGCCAACGTCCTGACTTTC | CASSQGEAGANVLTF
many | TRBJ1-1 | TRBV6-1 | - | TGTGCCAGCAGTGACGGGCTTGAAGCTTTCTTT | CASSDGLEAFF
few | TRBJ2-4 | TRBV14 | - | TGTGCCAGCAGCCAAGAAGTCGGCCTTCCCTTCGCCTTAGCCAAAAACATTCAGTACTTC | CASSQEVGLPFALAKNIQYF
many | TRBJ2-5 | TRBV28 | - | TGTGCCAGCAGTTTATACTCGGGGTACCAAGAGACCCAGTACTTC | CASSLYSGYQETQYF
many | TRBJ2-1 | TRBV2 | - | TGTGCCAGCAAGTTTAGGTCGGGAAATGAGCAGTTCTTC | CASKFRSGNEQFF
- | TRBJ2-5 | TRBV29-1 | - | TGCAGCGTTGTGGGAAATGAGGAGACCCAGTACTTC | CSVVGNEETQYF
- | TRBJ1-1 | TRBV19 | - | TGTGCCCGCTTCGTACCGAGAGACAGGATGGCTTTCTTT | CARFVPRDRMAFF
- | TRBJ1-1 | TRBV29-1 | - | TGCAGCGTTAGGGGATACACTGAAGCTTTCTTT | CSVRGYTEAFF
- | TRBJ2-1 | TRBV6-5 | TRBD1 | TGTGCCAGCAGTTATGGACAGGGGTTGGTGTATGAGCAGTTCTTC | CASSYGQGLVYEQFF
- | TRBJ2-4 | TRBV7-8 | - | TGTGCCAGCAGCGTAGAAACCCGGGGGAACATTCAGTACTTC | CASSVETRGNIQYF
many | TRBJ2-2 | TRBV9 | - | TGTGCCAGCAGCGTAGGTCACGCGAACACCGGGGAGCTGTTTTTT | CASSVGHANTGELFF
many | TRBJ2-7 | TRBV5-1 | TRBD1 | TGCGCCAGCAGCCCAACTGGACAGGGTGGCGAGCAGTACTTC | CASSPTGQGGEQYF
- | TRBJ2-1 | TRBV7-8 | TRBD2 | TGTGCCAGCAGCTTAGAGACTAGCGGGAGCAATGAGCAGTTCTTC | CASSLETSGSNEQFF
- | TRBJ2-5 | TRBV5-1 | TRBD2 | TGCGCCAGCAGCTTGACTAGCGGGAGGACGTCCCAAGAGACCCAGTACTTC | CASSLTSGRTSQETQYF
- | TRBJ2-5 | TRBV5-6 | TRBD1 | TGTGCCAGCAGCTCATACTGGACAGGGAGGGAGACCCAGTACTTC | CASSSYWTGRETQYF
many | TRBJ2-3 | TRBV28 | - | TGTGCCAGCAGTTTATATACTAGCCCGAGGGTAGATACGCAGTATTTT | CASSLYTSPRVDTQYF
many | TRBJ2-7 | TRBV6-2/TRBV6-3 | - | TGTGCCAGCAGTTACTCGGCGTCGGGGGCCCTCTCCTACGAGCAGTACTTC | CASSYSASGALSYEQYF
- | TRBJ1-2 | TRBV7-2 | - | TGTGCCAGCAGCCCATATCCTGAAGACAGGAACTATGGCTACACCTTC | CASSPYPEDRNYGYTF